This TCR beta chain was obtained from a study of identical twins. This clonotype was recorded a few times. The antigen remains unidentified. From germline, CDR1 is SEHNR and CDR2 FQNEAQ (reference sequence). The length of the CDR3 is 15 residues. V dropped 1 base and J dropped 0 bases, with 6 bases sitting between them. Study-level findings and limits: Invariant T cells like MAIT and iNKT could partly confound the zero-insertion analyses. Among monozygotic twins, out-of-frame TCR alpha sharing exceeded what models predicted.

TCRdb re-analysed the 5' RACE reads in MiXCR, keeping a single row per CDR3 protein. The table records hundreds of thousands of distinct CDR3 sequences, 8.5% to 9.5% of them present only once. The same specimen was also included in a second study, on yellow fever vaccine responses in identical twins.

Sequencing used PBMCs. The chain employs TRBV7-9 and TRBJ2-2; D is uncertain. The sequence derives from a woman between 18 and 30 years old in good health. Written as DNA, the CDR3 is TGTGCCAGCAGCTTAGGACCTCCGAACACCGGGGAGCTGTTTTTT. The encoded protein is CASSLGPPNTGELFF.